Presented here are 19 T cell receptor beta chains from one specimen sequenced in a study of OX40 agonist ivuxolimab in advanced cancers. Data came from immunoSEQ multiplex PCR; TCRdb stores just in-frame clones and leaves some out. The sample contains nearly 45,000 clones, 80% of which appear only once. The sequencing here drew on CD4+ or CD8+ T cells sorted from blood, taken in a trial of the OX40 agonist ivuxolimab. These receptors originate from an adult with an advanced solid tumor such as melanoma, head and neck, liver or kidney cancer.

The J gene is TRBJ2-2, the V gene TRBV2; D may match TRBD1 or TRBD2 (5 bases each). Germline lookup yields CDR1 SNHLY and CDR2 FYNNEI. The CDR3 covers 17 residues. Between the trimmed V and J ends, which lost 0 bases and 6 bases, there was a span of 17 bases. CDR3 protein: CASSEAPLGRGAGELFF. CDR3 nucleotide sequence: TGTGCCAGCAGTGAAGCGCCTTTAGGAAGAGGGGCCGGGGAGCTGTTTTTT.

In this sample, this clone turned up a few times. V gene TRBV9 combines with J gene TRBJ1-1; 10 positions agree with TRBD1. Germline V gene sequence: CDR1 SGDLS, CDR2 YYNGEE. This CDR3 has 14 amino acids. J gave up 7 bases and V 2 bases, and 5 bases lay outside the gene matches. The CDR3 DNA reads as TGTGCCAGCAGCGTGTGGGACAGGGGAGGTGAAGCTTTCTTT. This translates into CASSVWDRGGEAFF.

V and J are TRBV15 and TRBJ2-2, with 7 bases fitting TRBD2. Trimming removed 1 base from V and 3 bases from J; junction bases left unmatched: 5. The germline V gene encodes CDR1 LNHNV and CDR2 YYDKDF (reference sequence). The CDR3 spans 16 residues. The CDR3 here is CATSRAAGAHTGELFF. The CDR3, as DNA: TGTGCCACCAGCAGAGCCGCGGGAGCACACACCGGGGAGCTGTTTTTT.

The V and J genes are TRBV11-2 and TRBJ1-2; weak D call: TRBD1 (5 bases). Deletions cut 5 bases from V and 6 bases from J, with 13 bases between. In germline, CDR1 is SGHAT, CDR2 FQNNGV. The CDR3 extends over 13 amino acids. In nucleotides, the CDR3 is TGTGCCAGCAGCGCCTGGGACGGTGATGGCTACACCTTC. It encodes CASSAWDGDGYTF.

The chain carries TRBV5-1 and TRBJ1-2; the D is unclear. Germline V gene data show CDR1 as SGHRS and CDR2 as YFSETQ. V lost 0 bases and J 3 bases, leaving 6 bases between the germline ends. The CDR3 is 13 amino acids. The CDR3 loop reads CASSLEWDYGYTF. The CDR3 region has the DNA TGCGCCAGCAGCTTGGAATGGGACTATGGCTACACCTTC.

The gene calls are TRBV5-1 and TRBJ1-2; TRBD1 might be the D (6 bases). The CDR3 has 15 amino acids. The V gene's germline CDR1 is SGHRS and CDR2 YFSETQ. The germline V and J ends were trimmed by 5 bases and 3 bases, with 17 bases remaining between them. This CDR3 reads CASSPRGGLYYGYTF. CDR3 DNA sequence: TGCGCCAGCAGTCCCCGCGGGGGCTTATACTATGGCTACACCTTC. The full variable domain, in which reference TRBV5-1 and TRBJ1-2 provide the parts outside the CDR3, is KAGVTQTPRYLIKTRGQQVTLSCSPISGHRSVSWYQQTPGQGLQFLFEYFSETQRNKGNFPGRFSGRQFSNSRSEMNVSTLELGDSALYLCASSPRGGLYYGYTFGSGTRLTVV.

V gene TRBV6-1 combines with J gene TRBJ1-6; no firm D call. V was pared by 7 bases and J by 9 bases, with 10 bases between. Germline V CDR1 and CDR2: MNHNS, SASEGT. This CDR3 contains 12 residues. The CDR3 DNA sequence: TGTGCCAGCACTGCCGGACCTTCACCCCTCCACTTT. Its translation: CASTAGPSPLHF.

This chain uses TRBV23-1 with TRBJ2-7, with D tentatively TRBD1 (5 bases). TRBV23-1 qualifies as an ORF whose function is uncertain. Trimming removed 0 bases from V and 2 bases from J, with 8 bases in between. The CDR3 has 14 residues. The CDR3 sequence is CASSQSARAYEQYF. CDR3 bases: TGCGCCAGCAGTCAATCTGCCAGGGCCTACGAGCAGTACTTC.

This clone was found a few times. The V gene is TRBV6-5, the J gene TRBJ2-5; 7 nucleotides align to TRBD2. The V gene end was trimmed by 8 bases and the J gene end by 3 bases; junction bases not matched to a gene: 12. Germline CDR1 and CDR2: MNHEY and SVGAGI. CDR3 length: 15 amino acids. Here the CDR3 reads CASRHPASGKETQYF. CDR3 sequence (DNA): TGTGCCAGCCGCCACCCCGCTAGCGGAAAAGAGACCCAGTACTTC.

The genes are TRBV18 and TRBJ2-2; the D is unclear. The CDR3 runs 16 residues. V dropped 2 bases and J dropped 5 bases, with 15 bases sitting between them. CDR1 and CDR2 (germline): KGHSH, LQKENI. The CDR3: CASSPYTPDLTGELFF. CDR3 sequence (DNA): TGTGCCAGCTCACCATATACGCCCGACCTGACCGGGGAGCTGTTTTTT.

V and J are TRBV19 and TRBJ2-7, with D tentatively TRBD2 (6 bases). V lost 7 bases, J lost 2 bases, and 9 bases lay in between. The CDR3 extends over 12 amino acids. CDR1 and CDR2 from the germline V gene are LNHDA and SQIVND (reference sequence). The CDR3 DNA reads TGTGCCAGTACGGGCGGGACCTACGAGCAGTACTTC. Translation gives CASTGGTYEQYF.

Here the CDR3 DNA reads TGTGCTAGTGGTTTGCCCAGCGGCACAGATACGCAGTATTTT. Translation gives CASGLPSGTDTQYF. The chain uses TRBV12-5 and TRBJ2-3, with D unresolved. This CDR3 comprises 14 residues. Germline V gives CDR1 LGHNT, CDR2 FRNRAP. V shed 2 bases and J shed 1 base, with 7 bases lying between them.

V is TRBV6-5 and J is TRBJ1-1; the D is unclear. Trimming cost V 2 bases and J 1 base, with 8 bases left between them. Germline values: CDR1 MNHEY, CDR2 SVGAGI. The CDR3 consists of 14 residues. This CDR3 is CASSYAHGNTEAFF. In DNA, the CDR3 is TGTGCCAGCAGTTACGCGCACGGGAACACTGAAGCTTTCTTT.

V and J are TRBV29-1 and TRBJ2-5; D call uncertain. This CDR3 has 10 amino acids. Trimming cost V 3 bases and J 5 bases, with 4 bases left between them. From germline, CDR1 is SQVTM and CDR2 ANQGSEA. This chain's CDR3 is CSVEEETQYF. DNA for the CDR3: TGCAGCGTTGAGGAGGAGACCCAGTACTTC.

The J gene is TRBJ1-2, the V gene TRBV7-3; 10 bases match TRBD1. J was trimmed by 3 bases and V by 5 bases; bases with no gene match: 6. CDR1 and CDR2 from the germline V gene are SGHTA and FQGTGA. The CDR3 runs 15 residues. CDR3 DNA: TGTGCCAGCAGCCAGACAGGGGGCGAAGACTATGGCTACACCTTC. Its protein is CASSQTGGEDYGYTF.

The chain carries TRBV25-1 and TRBJ1-2, with unresolved D. Per the germline V gene, CDR1 is MGHDK and CDR2 is SYGVNS. V was clipped by 4 bases and J by 7 bases, with 7 bases between them. The CDR3 loop spans 11 amino acids. The CDR3 DNA reads TGTGCCAGCAGTGCCCAAGTTGGCTACACCTTC. Protein product: CASSAQVGYTF.

The chain employs TRBV5-5 and TRBJ1-2, with TRBD1 matching over 8 bases. The CDR3 contains 14 residues. Germline V gene lookup returns CDR1 SGHKS and CDR2 YYEKEE (reference sequence). Trimming took 5 bases from V and 4 from J; bases not matched to a gene: 7. CDR3 protein: CASSSNRGGYGYTF. As DNA, the CDR3 is TGTGCCAGCAGTTCGAACAGGGGGGGCTATGGCTACACCTTC.

The chain combines TRBV5-1 with TRBJ2-7; TRBD1 aligns across 7 bases. CDR1 and CDR2 from the germline V gene are SGHRS and YFSETQ. J lost 6 bases, V lost 5 bases, and 11 bases had no gene match. The CDR3 contains 14 residues. The CDR3 coding sequence is TGCGCCAGCAGAGTGGCAGGGGGTGAGGGCGAGCAGTACTTC. Its translation is CASRVAGGEGEQYF.

The J gene is TRBJ2-5, the V gene TRBV4-3; unclear D gene. With 2 bases removed from V and 5 bases from J, the gap between germline ends came to 18 bases. There are 16 residues in the CDR3. From germline, CDR1 is LGHNA and CDR2 YSLEER. The CDR3 DNA sequence: TGCGCCAGCAGCCAATCTACGCGTACGATCCCGGAGACCCAGTACTTC. It codes for CASSQSTRTIPETQYF.